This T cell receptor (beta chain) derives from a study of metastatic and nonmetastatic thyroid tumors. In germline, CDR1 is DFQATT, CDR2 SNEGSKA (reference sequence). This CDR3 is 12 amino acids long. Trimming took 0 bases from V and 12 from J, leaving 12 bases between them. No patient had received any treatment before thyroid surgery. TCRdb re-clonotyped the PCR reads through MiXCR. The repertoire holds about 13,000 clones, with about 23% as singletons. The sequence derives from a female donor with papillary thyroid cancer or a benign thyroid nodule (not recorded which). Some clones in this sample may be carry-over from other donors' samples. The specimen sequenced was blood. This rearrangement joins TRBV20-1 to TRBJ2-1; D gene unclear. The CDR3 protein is CSARDVRIGQFF. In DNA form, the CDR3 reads TGCAGTGCTAGAGATGTTAGGATTGGGCAGTTCTTC.